These T cell receptor beta chains were read from a single sample in a study of blood T cell repertoires in COVID-19. The repertoire was sequenced with immunoSEQ multiplex PCR; TCRdb's copy has only in-frame clones and lacks some. The repertoire consists of 160,000 or so clones, with approximately 80% occurring once and the leading ten covering over 1.5%. The sample taken for sequencing was peripheral blood. Receptor source: a human donor in a cohort sampled during active COVID-19. Each CDR3 is given with its conserved first and last residue. The D gene is left open where the match is weak. The size of a clone is reported for some rows only, either as once, few or many, or as a class for expanded clones.

v_call,j_call,clone_size,d_call,cdr3_aa,cdr3_nt
TRBV5-1,TRBJ2-3,NA,TRBD1,CASSSGQGVGTDTQYF,TGCGCCAGCAGCTCAGGACAGGGGGTCGGTACAGATACGCAGTATTTT
TRBV7-3,TRBJ2-2,NA,TRBD1,CASSWTGGANTGELFF,TGTGCCAGCAGTTGGACAGGGGGTGCGAACACCGGGGAGCTGTTTTTT
TRBV7-9,TRBJ1-2,NA,TRBD1,CASSTPGTGNGYTF,TGTGCCAGCAGCACCCCCGGGACAGGGAATGGCTACACCTTC
TRBV24-1,TRBJ1-5,NA,NA,CATSDSPNQPQHF,TGTGCCACCAGTGATTCTCCGAATCAGCCCCAGCATTTT
TRBV28,TRBJ1-1,few,NA,CASSFRSGNTEAFF,TGTGCCAGCAGTTTCCGGTCGGGGAACACTGAAGCTTTCTTT
TRBV9,TRBJ2-1,few,TRBD2,CASSASTGTSFF,TGTGCCAGCAGCGCTTCCACCGGGACTAGCTTCTTC
TRBV11-3,TRBJ2-5,NA,TRBD2,CASSSGLAGPGETQYF,TGTGCCAGCAGCTCGGGACTAGCGGGCCCGGGGGAGACCCAGTACTTC
TRBV7-9,TRBJ1-2,NA,NA,CASSNGGFDNYGYTF,TGTGCCAGCAGCAATGGAGGGTTTGATAACTATGGCTACACCTTC
TRBV7-8,TRBJ2-7,NA,NA,CASSYRDLSYEQYF,TGTGCCAGCAGCTACCGGGACTTATCCTACGAGCAGTACTTC
TRBV7-9,TRBJ2-7,NA,TRBD1,CASSFWDRDYEQYF,TGTGCCAGCAGCTTCTGGGACAGGGACTACGAGCAGTACTTC
TRBV7-9,TRBJ1-2,NA,TRBD1,CASSLAGVLQGDGYTF,TGTGCCAGCAGCTTAGCGGGGGTACTTCAGGGGGATGGCTACACCTTC
TRBV6-5,TRBJ2-7,NA,NA,CASSTGLLYEQYF,TGTGCCAGCAGTACTGGTCTCCTCTACGAGCAGTACTTC
TRBV5-1,TRBJ2-3,NA,TRBD2,CASSLASGTRTDTQYF,TGCGCCAGCAGCTTGGCCAGCGGGACCCGCACAGATACGCAGTATTTT
TRBV28,TRBJ2-1,NA,TRBD1,CASSQYRGPYNEQFF,TGTGCCAGCAGTCAATACAGGGGCCCCTACAATGAGCAGTTCTTC
TRBV19,TRBJ2-7,NA,TRBD1,CASSGGQGPYEQYF,TGTGCCAGTAGTGGGGGACAGGGACCCTACGAGCAGTACTTC
TRBV7-9,TRBJ2-1,NA,NA,CASSPSPTNNEQFF,TGTGCCAGCAGCCCCTCTCCTACCAACAATGAGCAGTTCTTC
TRBV6-5,TRBJ1-5,NA,NA,CASSYEGVNQPQHF,TGTGCCAGCAGTTACGAGGGAGTGAATCAGCCCCAGCATTTT
TRBV5-4,TRBJ2-2,NA,TRBD1,CASSSGTVNTGELFF,TGTGCCAGCAGCTCCGGGACAGTGAACACCGGGGAGCTGTTTTTT
TRBV19,TRBJ2-7,NA,TRBD1,CASEGQGVGEQYF,TGTGCCAGTGAGGGACAGGGGGTCGGGGAGCAGTACTTC
TRBV7-2,TRBJ1-2,NA,NA,CASSLANTQYYGYTF,TGTGCCAGCAGCTTAGCGAACACCCAATACTATGGCTACACCTTC
TRBV6-5,TRBJ1-4,few,NA,CASTRRGNEKLFF,TGTGCCAGCACTCGGAGGGGCAATGAAAAACTGTTTTTT
TRBV7-6,TRBJ2-2,NA,TRBD2,CASSLTSGANTGELFF,TGTGCCAGCAGCTTAACTAGCGGGGCGAACACCGGGGAGCTGTTTTTT
TRBV28,TRBJ2-7,NA,TRBD2,CVTGASGDEQYF,TGTGTCACAGGGGCTAGCGGGGACGAGCAGTACTTC
TRBV6-5,TRBJ2-4,NA,NA,CASSPGVVAKNIQYF,TGTGCCAGCAGTCCGGGGGTTGTGGCCAAAAACATTCAGTACTTC
TRBV10-2,TRBJ2-7,NA,NA,CASSPAYEQYF,TGCGCCAGCAGTCCGGCCTACGAGCAGTACTTC
TRBV5-6,TRBJ2-3,NA,TRBD2,CASSLAWASGTTDTQYF,TGTGCCAGCAGCTTGGCCTGGGCTAGCGGAACCACAGATACGCAGTATTTT
TRBV7-2,TRBJ2-1,NA,TRBD2,CASSLGGSVYNEQFF,TGTGCCAGCAGCCTAGGCGGGAGTGTCTACAATGAGCAGTTCTTC
TRBV5-4,TRBJ1-2,NA,TRBD1,CASSPQGVVYGYTF,TGTGCCAGCAGCCCACAGGGGGTTGTCTATGGCTACACCTTC
TRBV7-2,TRBJ1-3,NA,NA,CASSPSQRSSGNTIYF,TGTGCCAGCAGCCCCTCCCAGCGGAGCTCTGGAAACACCATATATTTT
TRBV7-2,TRBJ1-2,NA,TRBD1,CASSQDGQDLGYTF,TGTGCCAGCAGTCAAGACGGACAGGACCTTGGCTACACCTTC
TRBV6-5,TRBJ2-3,NA,NA,CASSYPGSTDTQYF,TGTGCCAGCAGTTACCCGGGTAGCACAGATACGCAGTATTTT
TRBV7-9,TRBJ1-4,NA,TRBD1,CASSAGTGATNEKLFF,TGTGCCAGCAGTGCCGGGACAGGCGCAACTAATGAAAAACTGTTTTTT
TRBV9,TRBJ2-2,NA,NA,CASSVERGSTGELFF,TGTGCCAGCAGCGTAGAAAGGGGAAGCACCGGGGAGCTGTTTTTT
TRBV5-4,TRBJ2-3,NA,NA,CASSGGYSTDTQYF,TGTGCCAGCAGCGGAGGATATAGCACAGATACGCAGTATTTT
TRBV2,TRBJ2-3,NA,TRBD2,CASSEGRGEDTQYF,TGTGCCAGCAGTGAAGGCCGGGGGGAAGATACGCAGTATTTT
TRBV6-2/TRBV6-3,TRBJ1-2,NA,NA,CASSYRGTAYGYTF,TGTGCCAGCAGTTACAGGGGGACCGCTTATGGCTACACCTTC
TRBV18,TRBJ2-7,NA,NA,CASSPPGHLSYEQYF,TGTGCCAGCTCACCCCCGGGACACTTATCCTACGAGCAGTACTTC
TRBV5-1,TRBJ1-6,NA,TRBD1,CASSLSTGVSPLHF,TGCGCCAGCAGCTTGTCTACAGGGGTTTCACCCCTCCACTTT
TRBV5-8,TRBJ2-2,NA,NA,CASRRKTGTTGELFF,TGTGCCAGCAGAAGAAAAACAGGGACCACCGGGGAGCTGTTTTTT
TRBV24-1,TRBJ2-7,NA,TRBD1,CATSDDGTGSYEQYF,TGTGCCACCAGTGATGACGGGACAGGGTCCTACGAGCAGTACTTC
TRBV10-1,TRBJ2-2,few,TRBD1,CASSSSWDRGTGELFF,TGCGCCAGCAGCTCCTCATGGGACAGGGGTACCGGGGAGCTGTTTTTT
TRBV5-1,TRBJ1-1,NA,NA,CASSLGQVDTEAFF,TGCGCCAGCAGCTTGGGGCAGGTGGACACTGAAGCTTTCTTT
TRBV29-1,TRBJ2-3,NA,NA,CSVDSGARTDTQYF,TGCAGCGTTGATTCAGGGGCCCGCACAGATACGCAGTATTTT
TRBV4-2,TRBJ1-2,NA,NA,CASSPQGQAYGYTF,TGTGCCAGCAGCCCCCAGGGGCAGGCCTATGGCTACACCTTC
TRBV7-9,TRBJ2-7,NA,TRBD2,CASSWLAGGLKLYEQYF,TGTGCCAGCAGCTGGCTAGCGGGAGGTCTGAAACTCTACGAGCAGTACTTC
TRBV19,TRBJ2-5,NA,TRBD1,CASSPDREETQYF,TGTGCCAGTAGTCCGGACAGGGAAGAGACCCAGTACTTC
TRBV3-1/TRBV3-2,TRBJ1-4,NA,TRBD1,CASSTQGGGEKLFF,TGTGCCAGCAGCACTCAGGGGGGAGGTGAAAAACTGTTTTTT
TRBV5-1,TRBJ2-3,NA,TRBD1,CASSLQGAGDTQYF,TGCGCCAGCAGCTTGCAGGGGGCGGGAGATACGCAGTATTTT
TRBV6-5,TRBJ2-7,NA,NA,CASSYDRSYEQYF,TGTGCCAGCAGTTACGACAGATCCTACGAGCAGTACTTC
TRBV6-5,TRBJ1-3,NA,NA,CASSSGGAGSGNTIYF,TGTGCCAGCAGTTCCGGCGGAGCGGGCTCTGGAAACACCATATATTTT
TRBV5-4,TRBJ2-7,NA,TRBD1,CASSWGTEYEQYF,TGTGCCAGCAGCTGGGGGACAGAGTACGAGCAGTACTTC
TRBV9,TRBJ1-5,NA,TRBD1,CASSTGQGANQPQHF,TGTGCCAGCAGTACGGGACAGGGGGCCAATCAGCCCCAGCATTTT
TRBV9,TRBJ2-7,NA,TRBD2,CASSAREGSFYEQYF,TGTGCCAGCAGCGCACGGGAGGGGTCCTTCTACGAGCAGTACTTC
TRBV5-1,TRBJ2-7,NA,TRBD1,CASSSLGQGSSYEQYF,TGCGCCAGCAGCTCCCTAGGACAGGGAAGCTCCTACGAGCAGTACTTC
TRBV19,TRBJ2-5,NA,TRBD1,CASSIAGTGGRETQYF,TGTGCCAGTAGTATAGCGGGGACAGGGGGACGGGAGACCCAGTACTTC
TRBV7-2,TRBJ2-1,NA,TRBD1,CASSLDRGGEQFF,TGTGCCAGCAGCTTGGACAGGGGGGGTGAGCAGTTCTTC
TRBV28,TRBJ1-2,NA,NA,CASSLRDIYGYTF,TGTGCCAGCAGTTTACGAGATATCTATGGCTACACCTTC
TRBV7-2,TRBJ2-1,once,NA,CASSLTRTTVNEQFF,TGTGCCAGCAGCCTAACTAGAACGACCGTCAATGAGCAGTTCTTC
TRBV7-3,TRBJ2-1,NA,NA,CASSPRTRYNEQFF,TGTGCCAGCAGCCCTCGGACACGATACAATGAGCAGTTCTTC
TRBV4-2,TRBJ2-7,NA,TRBD2,CASSQEGGVPSYEQYF,TGTGCCAGCAGCCAAGAGGGGGGGGTCCCCTCCTACGAGCAGTACTTC